The 13 T cell receptor beta chains given below trace back to one sample, sequenced in a study of blood T cell repertoires in COVID-19. Using immunoSEQ multiplex PCR, the repertoire was profiled, and TCRdb retains in-frame clones only, with some absent. The sample carries roughly 73,000 clones, around four fifths recorded once. The specimen was peripheral blood. Every receptor here comes from a woman aged 60-75 years with acute or convalescent COVID-19.

The V call is TRBV18, the J call TRBJ2-7; 9 nucleotides agree with TRBD1. J gave up 3 bases and V 5 bases, and 5 bases lay outside the gene matches. Germline V gene sequence: CDR1 KGHSH, CDR2 LQKENI. CDR3 length equals 14 residues. CDR3 in DNA: TGTGCCAGCTCATTGGGACAGGGAGTCTACGAGCAGTACTTC. Translating it yields CASSLGQGVYEQYF. The full variable domain, completed using reference TRBV18 and TRBJ2-7, is NAGVMQNPRHLVRRRGQEARLRCSPMKGHSHVYWYRQLPEEGLKFMVYLQKENIIDESGMPKERFSAEFPKEGPSILRIQQVVRGDSAAYFCASSLGQGVYEQYFGPGTRLTVT.

The V call is TRBV9, the J call TRBJ1-1; D perhaps matches TRBD1 (6 bases). The CDR3 has 14 residues. Germline CDR1 SGDLS, CDR2 YYNGEE. Trimming pared 5 bases from V and 1 base from J, leaving 12 bases between. The DNA for the CDR3 is TGTGCCAGCAGTGGTCCGACAGGGAACACTGAAGCTTTCTTT. This sequence encodes CASSGPTGNTEAFF. The full variable domain, its missing parts supplied by reference TRBV9 and TRBJ1-1, is DSGVTQTPKHLITATGQRVTLRCSPRSGDLSVYWYQQSLDQGLQFLIQYYNGEERAKGNILERFSAQQFPDLHSELNLSSLELGDSALYFCASSGPTGNTEAFFGQGTRLTVV.

This chain links TRBV21-1 with TRBJ1-1; TRBD1, the table's D call, lacks a check against the DNA. TRBV21-1 is a known pseudogene. The CDR3 length is 14 residues. The chain's CDR3 is CASSTKGVPTEAFF. The CDR3 DNA follows: TGTGCCAGCAGTACTAAAGGGGTTCCCACTGAAGCTTTCTTT.

The V gene is TRBV11-3, the J gene TRBJ2-3, with 8 positions matching TRBD1. Germline-derived CDR1 and CDR2 are SGHNT and YENEEA. V shed 5 bases and J 6 bases; nucleotides not matched to a gene: 13. This CDR3 comprises 16 residues. The CDR3 protein is CASSPGGLGLADTQYF. The CDR3 coding sequence is TGTGCCAGCAGCCCAGGGGGCCTGGGGCTTGCGGATACGCAGTATTTT.

The chain combines TRBV19 with TRBJ2-2, with no clear D. The CDR3 extends over 14 amino acids. The germline CDR1 and CDR2 sequences are LNHDA and SQIVND (reference sequence). The V end lost 4 bases, the J end lost 1 base, and 7 bases lay between the germline ends. DNA for the CDR3: TGTGCCAGTAGTAATCAGATGAACACCGGGGAGCTGTTTTTT. Its protein is CASSNQMNTGELFF.

The CDR3 region is CASSQDRGGAAYEQYF. The CDR3 DNA is TGTGCCAGCAGCCAAGATCGCGGAGGGGCGGCCTACGAGCAGTACTTC. The chain uses TRBV4-2 and TRBJ2-7; D possibly corresponds to TRBD2 (6 bases). CDR3 length: 16 residues. Germline values: CDR1 LGHNA, CDR2 YNFKEQ. Between the trimmed V and J ends, which lost 0 bases and 2 bases, there was a span of 14 bases.

This clone has a handful of counts. CDR3 sequence: CASGTGQGVETQYF. In DNA form, the CDR3 reads TGTGCCAGCGGAACGGGACAGGGGGTAGAGACCCAGTACTTC. The V gene is TRBV2, the J gene TRBJ2-5; 11 positions match TRBD1. Germline V gives CDR1 SNHLY, CDR2 FYNNEI. V shed 8 bases, J shed 4 bases, and the junction held 6 bases outside the gene matches. The CDR3 consists of 14 residues. Filled out from reference TRBV2 and TRBJ2-5, the complete variable domain reads EPEVTQTPSHQVTQMGQEVILRCVPISNHLYFYWYRQILGQKVEFLVSFYNNEISEKSEIFDDQFSVERPDGSNFTLKIRSTKLEDSAMYFCASGTGQGVETQYFGPGTRLLVL.

V usage is TRBV27 and J usage is TRBJ1-1; D not resolved. The V end lost 7 bases, the J end lost 1 base, and 13 bases lay between the germline ends. Germline assignment: CDR1 MNHEY and CDR2 SMNVEV (reference sequence). The CDR3 sequence is 14 residues long. The CDR3 nucleotides are TGTGCCAGCAAACTAACCCGGTGGAACACTGAAGCTTTCTTT. Encoded protein: CASKLTRWNTEAFF.

This rearrangement joins TRBV19 to TRBJ1-1; possible D gene TRBD1, 6 bases. CDR1 is LNHDA and CDR2 is SQIVND in the germline V gene (reference sequence). This CDR3 is 13 amino acids long. Trimming left V 9 bases short and J 0 bases short, with 11 bases between. Here the CDR3 reads CASKDSMNTEAFF. The CDR3 DNA is TGTGCCAGCAAGGACAGTATGAACACTGAAGCTTTCTTT.

The sample holds a few counts of this clone. This chain links TRBV19 with TRBJ1-3, with D possibly matching TRBD1 (5 bases). The V gene lost 8 bases and the J gene lost 2 bases, with 10 bases spanning the gap. The germline V gene encodes CDR1 LNHDA and CDR2 SQIVND (reference sequence). This CDR3 region has 13 residues. The CDR3, as DNA: TGTGCCAGTCATTCGGGGGCTGGAAACACCATATATTTT. It codes for CASHSGAGNTIYF.

The rearrangement uses TRBV2 and TRBJ1-5; 9 bases line up with TRBD1. CDR3 size: 15 residues. CDR1 is SNHLY and CDR2 is FYNNEI in the germline V gene. The V and J ends lost 6 bases and 2 bases, in that order; junction bases with no gene match: 5. CDR3 sequence reads: CASSAGQGRNQPQHF. The CDR3 bases are TGTGCCAGCAGCGCGGGACAGGGACGCAATCAGCCCCAGCATTTT.

This clone was seen a single time. The chain combines TRBV15 with TRBJ1-3, with unresolved D. The CDR3 consists of 15 residues. In germline, CDR1 is LNHNV, CDR2 YYDKDF (reference sequence). V lost 5 bases and J lost 3, with 14 bases in between. This CDR3 is CATSYGRGGGNTIYF. The DNA of the CDR3 is TGTGCCACCAGCTACGGGCGGGGTGGTGGAAACACCATATATTTT.

The V call is TRBV11-2, the J call TRBJ1-2; TRBD1 matches 8 bases. Germline lookup yields CDR1 SGHAT and CDR2 FQNNGV. The junction had 6 bases not matched to a gene; V was cut back by 5 bases and J by 7 bases. This CDR3 spans 13 amino acids. The CDR3 DNA sequence: TGTGCCAGCAGCCAGGGGGCCGGGGGTGGCTACACCTTC. It encodes CASSQGAGGGYTF.